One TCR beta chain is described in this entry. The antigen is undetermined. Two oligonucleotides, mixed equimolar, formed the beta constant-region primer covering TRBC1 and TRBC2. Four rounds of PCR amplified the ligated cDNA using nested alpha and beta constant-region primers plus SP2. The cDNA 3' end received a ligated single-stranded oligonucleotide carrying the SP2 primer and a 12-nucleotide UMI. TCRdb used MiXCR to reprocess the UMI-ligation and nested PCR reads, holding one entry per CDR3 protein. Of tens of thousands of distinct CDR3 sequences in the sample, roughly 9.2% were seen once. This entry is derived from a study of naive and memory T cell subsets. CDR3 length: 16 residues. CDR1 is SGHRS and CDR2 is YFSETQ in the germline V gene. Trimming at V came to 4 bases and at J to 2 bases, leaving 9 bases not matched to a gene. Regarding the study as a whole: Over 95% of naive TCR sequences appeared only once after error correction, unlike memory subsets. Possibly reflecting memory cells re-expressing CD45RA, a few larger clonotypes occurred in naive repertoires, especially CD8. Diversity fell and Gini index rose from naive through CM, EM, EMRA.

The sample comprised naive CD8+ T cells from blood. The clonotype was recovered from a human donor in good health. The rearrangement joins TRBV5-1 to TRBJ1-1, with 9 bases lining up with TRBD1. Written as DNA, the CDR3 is TGCGCCAGCAGCCCCCGACAGGGGGGACTCAACACTGAAGCTTTCTTT. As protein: CASSPRQGGLNTEAFF.